This T cell receptor (beta chain) comes out of a study of T cell changes during pregnancy in multiple sclerosis. TCRdb's copy holds only in-frame clones and misses some; the assay was immunoSEQ multiplex PCR. The sample has tens of thousands of clones, over 80% seen once. Trimming shortened V by 8 bases and J by 5 bases, and 21 bases separated the two germline ends. The CDR3 has 15 residues. Germline values: CDR1 SNHLY, CDR2 FYNNEI. The TCR was taken from a female donor in good health, enrolled as a control in a pregnancy study. The source material was peripheral blood, sampled in the third trimester of pregnancy. The V and J genes are TRBV2 and TRBJ2-5, with D possibly matching TRBD2 (6 bases). This chain's CDR3 is CASRFDVGGSETQYF. Here the CDR3 DNA reads TGTGCCAGCCGATTTGATGTTGGAGGGAGCGAGACCCAGTACTTC.